This T cell receptor (beta chain) was captured by sequencing in a study of T cells in Graves' hyperthyroidism and ophthalmopathy. RNA transcripts yielded amplified TCR beta CDR3 regions. A first-round RT-PCR of the TCR CDR3 used the HTBI primer set. TCRdb fed the multiplex PCR reads into MiXCR, producing one record per CDR3 protein. The data show roughly 180,000 distinct CDR3 sequences, with around 15% seen just once and 25% to 30% held by the top ten. The authors obtained PBMCs from roughly 9.7 ml of fresh peripheral blood. Looked up from germline, CDR1 is LNHNV and CDR2 is YYDKDF (reference sequence). Trimming at V came to 5 bases and at J to 6 bases, leaving 9 bases not matched to a gene. There are 14 residues in the CDR3. Broader study findings: Ophthalmopathy prediction by the model preceded onset by a median 6.5 months. Most thyroid clonotypes with frequency above 0.001 were detected in blood.

This clonotype was picked up many times. The antigen remains undetermined. The chain links TRBV15 to TRBJ1-1; TRBD1 aligns across 7 bases. The receptor was derived from a woman in her forties or fifties with Graves' hyperthyroidism. The specimen sequenced was blood. The CDR3 coding sequence is TGTGCCACCAGCTACGACAGGGTATACGCTGAAGCTTTCTTT. This sequence encodes CATSYDRVYAEAFF.